This T cell receptor beta chain derives from a study of T cells expressing NK-cell markers (dated by TCRdb to 2019 to 2021). In terms of the full investigation: In sorted CD3+CD56+NKG2C+, CD3+CD56+NKG2C- and CD3+CD56-NKG2C+ T-cell subsets from roughly 8 donors, TCR beta-chain repertoires were profiled. Among the eight sequenced donors, only one was HCMV-seronegative, while the other seven were HCMV-seropositive. The eight sequenced donors were randomly selected healthy volunteers, three men and five women. Sequencing of the libraries produced 2 x 150 bp reads on Illumina HiSeq 2000/2500, MiSeq or NextSeq. The full study reports these points: For roughly six donors, the dominant CD3+CD56+NKG2C+ clonotypes were among the top 10 CD8+ clonotypes and accounted for about 1.0-7.5% of CD8+ T cells. It remained unclear whether the expanded NKG2C-expressing T cell clones were specific for HCMV antigens. Those dominant clonotypes were again the most abundant among CD3+CD56-NKG2C+ cells in a handful of donors, at roughly 25-65%.

Sequencing took place on an Illumina HiSeq 2000. TCR beta cDNA libraries were made by 5'RACE template switching that added a universal primer site and unique molecular identifiers. Priming for cDNA synthesis came from the TCR beta constant segment, and two successive PCR amplification steps followed. Under the source paper's analysis protocol: MIGEC handled demultiplexing of the reads and grouping by UMI, while MiTCR was used to assemble and quantify clonotypes. To exclude erroneous sequences, only TCR cDNA sequences supported by at least two reads were retained. The tcR package was used for downstream repertoire analysis, with clonotypes matched between fractions based on CDR3 nucleotide sequence plus V segment. VDJmatch was used to annotate antigen specificity against VDJdb, with one amino acid substitution in CDR3 allowed. TCRdb reprocessed the reads, and each CDR3 protein sequence is entered once, without DNA. What appears here as the V and J calls and clone size reflects TCRdb's work, not the paper's. This sample's table lists hundreds of thousands of distinct CDR3 sequences. Around 3.9% of the sample comes from the top ten.

HCMV serostatus was determined by detecting HCMV-specific IgG in serum with a commercial ELISA kit. Ficoll density gradient centrifugation was used to isolate peripheral blood mononuclear cells from blood. Regarding this clonotype: Its antigen remains undetermined.

The CDR3 has 18 amino acids, counting the end cysteine and phenylalanine. No DNA is listed. CDR1 SQVTM and CDR2 ANQGSEA were looked up in the germline V gene. This TCR was sampled from a woman between 18 and 70 years old in good health. The sample was blood T cells: a sorted CD56 or NKG2C T cell subset, CD4+ or CD8+ T cells, or bulk PBMC T cells (not recorded which). The chain joins TRBV29-1 to TRBJ2-7; TCRdb calls TRBD2, which cannot be checked without DNA. The CDR3 corresponds to CSVARTLGLAGGPYEQYF.